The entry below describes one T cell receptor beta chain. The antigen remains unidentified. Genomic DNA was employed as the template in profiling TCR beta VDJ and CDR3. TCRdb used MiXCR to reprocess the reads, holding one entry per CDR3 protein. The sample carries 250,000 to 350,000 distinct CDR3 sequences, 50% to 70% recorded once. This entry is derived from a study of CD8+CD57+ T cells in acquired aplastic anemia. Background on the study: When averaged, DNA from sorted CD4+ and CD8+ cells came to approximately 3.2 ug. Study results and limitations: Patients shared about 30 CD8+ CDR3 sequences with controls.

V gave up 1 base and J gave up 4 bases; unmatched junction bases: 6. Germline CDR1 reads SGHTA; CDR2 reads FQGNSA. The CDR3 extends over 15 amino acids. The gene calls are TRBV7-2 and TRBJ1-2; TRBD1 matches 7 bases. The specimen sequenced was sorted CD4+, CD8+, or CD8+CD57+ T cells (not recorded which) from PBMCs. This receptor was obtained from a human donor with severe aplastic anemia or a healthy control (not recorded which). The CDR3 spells CASSLEQGSFYGYTF. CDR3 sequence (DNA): TGTGCCAGCAGCTTAGAACAGGGGTCGTTCTATGGCTACACCTTC.